This entry describes one T cell receptor beta chain. The antigen is unknown. These data belong to a study of T cells after yellow fever vaccination. Study observations and caveats: The study re-detected most primary-vaccination clones after the booster (96% CD4, roughly 91% CD8). The bulk population could contribute abundant contaminating clonotypes to FACS-sorted repertoires.

The V and J ends lost 7 bases and 5 bases, in that order; junction bases with no gene match: 8. The CDR3 contains 13 residues. Germline V lookup: CDR1 SQVTM, CDR2 ANQGSEA. The study made its TCR cDNA through 5'RACE template switching. That step introduced a universal primer site along with UMIs. Using its own MiXCR run on the 5' RACE reads, TCRdb lists one record per CDR3 protein. The repertoire holds approximately 600,000 distinct CDR3 sequences, 9% to 15% seen once, with about 16% in the top ten. The clonotype was recovered from a man aged 30 to 45 who received the YFV17D yellow fever vaccine. The starting material was PBMCs, obtained on the day of the yellow fever booster vaccination. The chain employs TRBV29-1 and TRBJ1-1, with TRBD1 identical over 9 bases. Written as DNA, the CDR3 is TGCAGCGGGGGGAGGGACAGGGAGACTGAAGCTTTCTTT. It yields the protein CSGGRDRETEAFF.